Shown below are 9 T cell receptor beta chains from a single sample sequenced in a study of long-term antiretroviral therapy in people with HIV. Researchers ran immunoSEQ v3.0 at survey level. Assay: immunoSEQ multiplex PCR; the TCRdb copy retains only in-frame clones and omits some. The data hold about 22,000 clones, with roughly 88% observed a single time. Specimen: unsorted PBMCs, collected 0.6 years after starting antiretroviral therapy. These receptors came from a man aged 60-69 years with HIV.

The chain carries TRBV18 and TRBJ1-2; TRBD1 matches at 10 bases. V shed 2 bases and J 5 bases; nucleotides not matched to a gene: 11. From germline, CDR1 is KGHSH and CDR2 LQKENI. The CDR3 loop spans 17 amino acids. CDR3 residues: CASSPKGDRGSEYGYTF. Written as DNA, the CDR3 is TGTGCCAGCTCACCAAAAGGGGACAGGGGATCTGAGTATGGCTACACCTTC.

The genes are TRBV6-1 and TRBJ1-5; 7 bases line up with TRBD1. The CDR3 spans 18 residues. CDR1 is MNHNS and CDR2 is SASEGT in the germline V gene. V was pared by 2 bases and J by 0 bases, with 10 bases of the junction left unmatched. This CDR3 reads CASSEFPGGGYSNQPQHF. Here the CDR3 DNA reads TGTGCCAGCAGTGAATTCCCAGGGGGTGGGTATAGCAATCAGCCCCAGCATTTT.

This clone appeared a single time. The rearrangement joins TRBV9 to TRBJ2-3; weak D call: TRBD1 (5 bases). The V gene's germline CDR1 is SGDLS and CDR2 YYNGEE. Trimming left V 0 bases short and J 2 bases short, with 10 bases between. The CDR3 extends over 15 amino acids. The CDR3 nucleotides read TGTGCCAGCAGCGTAGGGGGCAGGGCCACAGATACGCAGTATTTT. The encoded protein is CASSVGGRATDTQYF.

The chain links TRBV6-1 to TRBJ2-3; D may be TRBD2 (6 bases). Germline V gene sequence: CDR1 MNHNS, CDR2 SASEGT. The CDR3 is made up of 13 amino acids. The CDR3 DNA sequence: TGTGCTGGTGGGGCGGGGTCTACAGATACGCAGTATTTT. The encoded protein is CAGGAGSTDTQYF.

This clone came up once. This chain joins TRBV9 and TRBJ1-1; no clear D gene. The CDR3 is 14 amino acids. The germline V gene has CDR1 SGDLS and CDR2 YYNGEE. V shed 1 base and J shed 1 base, with 8 bases lying between them. The CDR3 is CASSVSGKNTEAFF. The CDR3, as DNA: TGTGCCAGCAGCGTATCGGGGAAGAACACTGAAGCTTTCTTT.

The rearrangement uses TRBV5-4 and TRBJ2-1; D may match TRBD1 or TRBD2 (5 bases each). V lost 3 bases to trimming and J lost 1 base, with 20 bases between them. CDR1 and CDR2 from the germline V gene are SGHNT and YYREEE (reference sequence). The CDR3 loop spans 18 amino acids. DNA of the CDR3: TGTGCCAGCAGCTCGCTACCGGGGCGGGCAGATTCCTACAATGAGCAGTTCTTC. As protein: CASSSLPGRADSYNEQFF.

A word on this clone: The junction does not match germline at one end; this may be a read error. This chain joins TRBV5-3 and TRBJ1-5; tentative D call: TRBD1 (6 bases). TRBV5-3 falls under the ORF class, with uncertain function. This CDR3 region has 15 residues. CDR3 sequence: CASSFTARGGQPQHF. The CDR3 coding sequence is TGTGCCAGCAGCTTTACGGCCAGGGGTGGTCAGCCCCAGCATTTT.

The chain joins TRBV7-8 to TRBJ2-7, with D unclear. The CDR3 has 11 residues. V was cut by 4 bases and J by 4 bases, with 5 bases left in between. The V gene's germline CDR1 is SGHVS and CDR2 FQNEAQ. CDR3 protein: CASSSRYEQYF. CDR3 DNA: TGTGCCAGCAGCTCCCGTTACGAGCAGTACTTC.

As concerns this clone: Compared with germline, one end of the junction differs, possibly owing to a read error. The chain couples TRBV27 to TRBJ1-2, with a tentative D call TRBD1 (5 bases). The length of the CDR3 is 12 residues. CDR1 is MNHEY, CDR2 SMNVEV, per germline (reference sequence). CDR3 sequence reads: CASSKGSTALSF. CDR3 in DNA: TGTGCCAGCAGCAAGGGGAGCACAGCCCTCTCCTTC.